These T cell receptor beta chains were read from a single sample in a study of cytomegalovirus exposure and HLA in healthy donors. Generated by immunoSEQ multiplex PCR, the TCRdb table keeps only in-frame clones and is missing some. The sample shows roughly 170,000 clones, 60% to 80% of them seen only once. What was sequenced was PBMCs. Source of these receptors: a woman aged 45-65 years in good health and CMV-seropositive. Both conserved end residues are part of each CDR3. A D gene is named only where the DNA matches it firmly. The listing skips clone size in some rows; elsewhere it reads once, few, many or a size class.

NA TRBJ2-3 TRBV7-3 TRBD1 CASSRLPGQGADTQYF TGTGCCAGCAGCCGGCTCCCGGGACAGGGGGCAGATACGCAGTATTTT
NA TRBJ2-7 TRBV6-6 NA CASSYSGKGGEQYF TGTGCCAGCAGTTACTCGGGGAAGGGAGGCGAGCAGTACTTC
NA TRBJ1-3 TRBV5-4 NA CASSLGHQNSGNTIYF TGTGCCAGCAGCCTGGGACACCAGAATTCTGGAAACACCATATATTTT
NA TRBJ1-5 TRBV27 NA CATPDRYQPQHF TGTGCCACCCCCGACAGGTATCAGCCCCAGCATTTT
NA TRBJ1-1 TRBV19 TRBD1 CASEDRFTEAFF TGTGCCAGTGAGGACAGGTTTACTGAAGCTTTCTTT
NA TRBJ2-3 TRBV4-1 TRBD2 CASSQGRGGTDTQYF TGCGCCAGCAGCCAAGGTCGGGGGGGCACAGATACGCAGTATTTT
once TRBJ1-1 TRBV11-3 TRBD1 CASRGQGQAFF TGTGCCAGCAGGGGACAGGGGCAAGCTTTCTTT
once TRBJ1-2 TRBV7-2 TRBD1 CASSTGQGDYGYTF TGTGCCAGCAGCACTGGACAGGGCGATTATGGCTACACCTTC
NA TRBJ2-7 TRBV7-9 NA CASSLAPSVNEQYF TGTGCCAGCAGCCTTGCTCCCAGTGTCAACGAGCAGTACTTC
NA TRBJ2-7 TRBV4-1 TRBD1 CASSQHNRGFEQYF TGCGCCAGCAGCCAACATAACAGGGGTTTCGAGCAGTACTTC
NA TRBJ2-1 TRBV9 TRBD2 CASSAIAGGGNEQFF TGTGCCAGCAGCGCCATAGCGGGGGGAGGAAATGAGCAGTTCTTC
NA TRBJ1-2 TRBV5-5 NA CASSLAESLGYTF TGTGCCAGCAGCTTGGCCGAGAGTTTAGGCTACACCTTC
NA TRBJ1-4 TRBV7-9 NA CASSLRSGGTNEKLFF TGTGCCAGCAGTCTACGATCGGGGGGAACTAATGAAAAACTGTTTTTT
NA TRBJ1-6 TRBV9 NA CASSVDIGDFGGRSPLHF TGTGCCAGCAGCGTAGATATCGGTGACTTCGGAGGTAGGTCACCCCTCCACTTT
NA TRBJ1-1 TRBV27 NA CASSLSLSFTEAFF TGTGCCAGCAGTTTATCCCTTTCGTTCACTGAAGCTTTCTTT
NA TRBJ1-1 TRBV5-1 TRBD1 CASTGGRLNTEAFF TGCGCCAGCACAGGGGGCCGGTTGAACACTGAAGCTTTCTTT
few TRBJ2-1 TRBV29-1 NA CSVEPPGGDEQFF TGCAGCGTAGAACCTCCAGGAGGAGATGAGCAGTTCTTC
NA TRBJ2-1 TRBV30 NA CAWSGATGRAFF TGTGCCTGGAGTGGGGCAACAGGGCGTGCGTTCTTC
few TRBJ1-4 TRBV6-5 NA CASRDTRRNEKLFF TGTGCCAGCCGCGACACCAGAAGGAATGAAAAACTGTTTTTT
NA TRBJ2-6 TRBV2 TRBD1 CASRSGTGGAGANVLTF TGTGCCAGCAGATCCGGGACAGGGGGCGCTGGGGCCAACGTCCTGACTTTC
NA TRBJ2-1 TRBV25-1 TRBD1 CASSDRGGGNEQFF TGTGCCAGCAGCGACAGGGGGGGCGGGAATGAGCAGTTCTTC
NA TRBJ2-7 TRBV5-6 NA CASSLGLTLDEQYF TGTGCCAGCAGCTTGGGACTAACCCTTGACGAGCAGTACTTC
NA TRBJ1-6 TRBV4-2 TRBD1 CASSQVGQRFNSPLHF TGTGCCAGCAGCCAAGTGGGACAGCGTTTTAATTCACCCCTCCACTTT
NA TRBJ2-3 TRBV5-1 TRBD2 CASSLGLAGGRADTQYF TGCGCCAGCAGCTTGGGACTAGCGGGGGGGCGGGCAGATACGCAGTATTTT
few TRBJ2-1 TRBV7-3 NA CASSSLGGAGWGTHNEQFF TGTGCCAGCAGCTCATTAGGGGGGGCGGGGTGGGGTACACACAATGAGCAGTTCTTC
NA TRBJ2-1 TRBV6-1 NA CASSGGLTYNEQFF TGTGCCAGCAGTGGGGGACTGACCTACAATGAGCAGTTCTTC
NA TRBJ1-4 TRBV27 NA CASSLSQSAEKLFF TGTGCCAGCAGTTTATCCCAGTCTGCTGAAAAACTGTTTTTT
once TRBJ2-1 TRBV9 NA CASSVAPGINEQFF TGTGCCAGCAGCGTAGCTCCAGGGATCAATGAGCAGTTCTTC
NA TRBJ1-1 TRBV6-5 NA CASTYGGGVRTEAFF TGTGCCAGCACCTACGGGGGGGGAGTAAGGACTGAAGCTTTCTTT
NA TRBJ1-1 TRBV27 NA CASSLSQMNTEAFF TGTGCCAGCAGTTTATCCCAGATGAACACTGAAGCTTTCTTT
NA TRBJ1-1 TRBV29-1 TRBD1 CSASGQRDTEAFF TGCAGCGCCTCGGGACAGAGGGACACTGAAGCTTTCTTT
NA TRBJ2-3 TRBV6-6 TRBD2 CASSYSQRGGPDTQYF TGTGCCAGCAGTTACTCCCAGCGGGGGGGCCCCGATACGCAGTATTTT
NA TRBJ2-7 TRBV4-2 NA CASSPSPPLGGGQTSYEQYF TGTGCCAGCAGCCCCTCCCCCCCCCTTGGGGGCGGTCAGACCTCCTACGAGCAGTACTTC
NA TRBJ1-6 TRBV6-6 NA CASSYSGQGNSPLHF TGTGCCAGCAGTTACTCGGGGCAGGGGAATTCACCCCTCCACTTT
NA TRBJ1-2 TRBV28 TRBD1 CASSLVSEGAHGYTF TGTGCCAGCAGTTTAGTGAGCGAGGGGGCGCATGGCTACACCTTC
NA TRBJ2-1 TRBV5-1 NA CASSLGSGQQFF TGCGCCAGCAGCTTGGGTTCGGGTCAGCAGTTCTTC
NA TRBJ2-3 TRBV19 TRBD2 CASLAGGADTQYF TGTGCCAGTCTAGCGGGGGGCGCAGATACGCAGTATTTT